The clone carrying this T cell receptor beta chain has just a few counts. Its target is not known. The V end lost 2 bases, the J end lost 4 bases, and 9 bases lay between the germline ends. Germline CDR1 is SGDLS and CDR2 is YYNGEE. The CDR3 has 14 amino acids. These data belong to a study of shared clonotypes between healthy human individuals. Deep level was the assay's run setting. Profiled with immunoSEQ multiplex PCR; TCRdb holds only in-frame clones, not every one. The sample lists about a million clones, roughly 77% occurring once. Study results and limitations: Blood was the sole source, and tissue repertoires probably differ.

The source material was memory CD4+ T cells from PBMCs. The sample's subset: CD45RA-negative fraction. This sequence was found in a man younger than 35 in good health. Some clones in this sample may be carry-over from other donors' samples. The chain recombines TRBV9 with TRBJ2-2, with a possible D match to TRBD2 (6 bases). In DNA form, the CDR3 reads TGTGCCAGCAGCGTCCAAGCGGGCACCGGGGAGCTGTTTTTT. It yields the protein CASSVQAGTGELFF.